These T cell receptor beta chains were read from a single sample in a study of blood T cell repertoires in COVID-19. TCRdb keeps only in-frame clones here, not all; method: immunoSEQ multiplex PCR. The table records 200,000 to 250,000 clones, approximately 86% of them present only once. Sequencing was done on a sample of peripheral blood. The receptor source for this set is a man in his 60s with acute or convalescent COVID-19. The conserved cysteine and the conserved F or W are not part of the CDR3 here.

CDR3	J	V
ASSGILGGVETQY	TRBJ2-5	TRBV10-1
ASIPGGVPYNEQF	TRBJ2-1	TRBV6-5
ASSATGLNTEAF	TRBJ1-1	TRBV9
ASSLAGGGTEAF	TRBJ1-1	TRBV27
ASRLQTGGSGNTIY	TRBJ1-3	TRBV2
ASSTTPGQGPSGANVLT	TRBJ2-6	TRBV7-8
ASSPPNRGNYGYT	TRBJ1-2	TRBV7-9
ASSHRKGGLGTDTQY	TRBJ2-3	TRBV2
ASSPIRLDNTDTQY	TRBJ2-3	TRBV5-1
ASSLYPRQGASNDEQF	TRBJ2-1	TRBV27
ASSRGSSNEQF	TRBJ2-1	TRBV11-3
ASSEGVGANYGYT	TRBJ1-2	TRBV10-1
ASSHQGGWETQY	TRBJ2-5	TRBV3-1/TRBV3-2
ASSPDRGIGTGELF	TRBJ2-2	TRBV11-2
ASSSHGTSGPGTQY	TRBJ2-5	TRBV11-3
ASSVLGGGVFGSEQF	TRBJ2-1	TRBV9
ASSPSDSGGQPQH	TRBJ1-5	TRBV7-2
ASSLLGGTPNYGYT	TRBJ1-2	TRBV5-7